This passage covers 30 T cell receptor beta chains from one sample sequenced in a study of T-cell memory formation after mild COVID-19. MiXCR was run by TCRdb on the 5' RACE reads, yielding one entry per CDR3 protein. The data contain 450,000 to 650,000 distinct CDR3 sequences, roughly 21% of them singletons. The sample was PBMCs or a T cell subset sorted from them (not recorded which). These receptors were collected from an adult woman who had mild COVID-19 (a few samples of this study predate the infection). Cell type and time point are not known.

This chain connects TRBV7-9 to TRBJ2-7; TRBD1 or TRBD2 may be the D gene (5 bases each). V lost 4 bases, J lost 4 bases, and 20 bases lay in between. The CDR3 contains 16 residues. CDR1 SEHNR and CDR2 FQNEAQ come from the germline V gene (reference sequence). DNA for the CDR3: TGTGCCAGCAGCTCCGTTTCGAGGGACGGCAGTTACGAGCAGTACTTC. Translating it yields CASSSVSRDGSYEQYF.

CDR3 sequence reads: CASSQDPGFGNTIYF. CDR3 in DNA: TGCGCCAGCAGCCAAGACCCAGGATTTGGAAACACCATATATTTT. V gene TRBV4-1 combines with J gene TRBJ1-3; D is uncertain. Per the germline V gene, CDR1 is MGHRA and CDR2 is YSYEKL. Trimming shortened V by 0 bases and J by 3 bases, and 9 bases separated the two germline ends. The CDR3 is 15 amino acids.

This clonotype has a handful of counts. V gene TRBV27 combines with J gene TRBJ1-1, with 7 bases matching TRBD1. The CDR3 has 13 amino acids. Germline loops: CDR1 MNHEY, CDR2 SMNVEV (reference sequence). V dropped 6 bases and J dropped 7; count of bases not matched to a gene: 8. The CDR3 DNA reads as TGTGCCAGCAGCAACTCCGACAGGGATGAAGCTTTCTTT. It yields the protein CASSNSDRDEAFF.

This clonotype was seen a few times. The chain has TRBV4-2 and TRBJ1-1; unclear D gene. The ends were cut back, 1 base at V and 1 base at J, with 4 bases in the middle. This CDR3 spans 13 amino acids. Germline CDR1 and CDR2: LGHNA and YNFKEQ. The CDR3 nucleotides are TGTGCCAGCAGCCAAGCGCCGAACACTGAAGCTTTCTTT. It yields the protein CASSQAPNTEAFF.

This clonotype was detected a few times. The rearrangement links TRBV11-2 to TRBJ1-2; D is undetermined. The CDR3 has 13 amino acids. Germline V CDR1 and CDR2: SGHAT, FQNNGV. V shed 5 bases and J shed 2 bases, with 9 bases lying between them. This CDR3 is CASSRVGNYGYTF. The CDR3 coding sequence is TGTGCCAGCAGCCGTGTGGGGAACTATGGCTACACCTTC.

This chain links TRBV29-1 with TRBJ2-7; 9 bases align to TRBD1. The CDR3 length is 12 residues. Trimming at V came to 7 bases and at J to 6 bases, leaving 7 bases not matched to a gene. Germline V gene lookup returns CDR1 SQVTM and CDR2 ANQGSEA. The CDR3 here is CSARSGQGEQYF. In DNA, the CDR3 is TGCAGCGCCCGCTCGGGACAGGGCGAGCAGTACTTC.

This clonotype was observed a few times. The chain employs TRBV4-3 and TRBJ2-3; 7 nucleotides line up with TRBD1. The junction had 11 bases not matched to a gene; V was cut back by 4 bases and J by 1 base. The CDR3 runs to 17 residues. In germline, CDR1 is LGHNA, CDR2 YSLEER. CDR3 DNA sequence: TGCGCCAGCAGCCCGTCTAAACTAGGGGGCCGCACAGATACGCAGTATTTT. It translates to CASSPSKLGGRTDTQYF.

The gene calls are TRBV4-1 and TRBJ1-2, with D possibly matching TRBD1 (5 bases). CDR3 length equals 15 residues. The germline CDR1 and CDR2 sequences are MGHRA and YSYEKL. Trimming pared 0 bases from V and 4 bases from J, leaving 12 bases between. The CDR3 spells CASSQDYEGTYGYTF. CDR3 DNA: TGCGCCAGCAGCCAAGATTACGAGGGGACCTATGGCTACACCTTC.

The chain recombines TRBV7-2 with TRBJ2-5; the D gene is possibly TRBD1 (6 bases). The CDR3 loop spans 16 amino acids. Germline CDR1 SGHTA, CDR2 FQGNSA. Trimming stripped 5 bases from V and 5 bases from J, with 21 bases between. The CDR3 sequence: CASSPRGTNKGETQYF. As DNA, the CDR3 is TGTGCCAGCAGCCCCAGAGGGACAAACAAGGGCGAGACCCAGTACTTC.

V is TRBV30 and J is TRBJ1-5; no definite D call. The germline CDR1 and CDR2 sequences are GTSNPN and SVGIG (reference sequence). The CDR3 covers 14 residues. V was cut by 2 bases and J by 5 bases, with 13 bases left in between. CDR3: CAWSYTTSHQPQHF. DNA of the CDR3: TGTGCCTGGAGTTACACCACCTCTCATCAGCCCCAGCATTTT.

The gene calls are TRBV12-3 or TRBV12-4 and TRBJ1-6, with 8 nucleotides matching TRBD1. The CDR3 consists of 14 residues. The J segment lost 10 bases and the V segment lost 4 bases, leaving 6 bases of the junction unmatched. CDR3 protein: CASSSRQGWSPLHF. The CDR3 DNA is TGTGCCAGCAGTTCAAGACAGGGGTGGTCACCCCTCCACTTT.

J is TRBJ1-2 and V is TRBV20-1; tentatively, D is TRBD1 (5 bases). Trimming took 4 bases from V and 3 from J, leaving 6 bases between them. This CDR3 has 11 residues. Germline assignment: CDR1 DFQATT and CDR2 SNEGSKA (reference sequence). The CDR3 DNA is TGCAGTGCTATAGGGGACTATGGCTACACCTTC. It encodes CSAIGDYGYTF.

This clonotype was counted between two and nine times. The gene calls are TRBV29-1 and TRBJ2-1; TRBD1 matches 9 bases. Germline CDR1 SQVTM, CDR2 ANQGSEA. V lost 6 bases and J lost 7; bases outside the gene matches: 10. This CDR3 is 14 amino acids long. Written as DNA, the CDR3 is TGCAGCGTATTGGGGGGACAGGGAGCGAATGAGCAGTTCTTC. Protein product: CSVLGGQGANEQFF.

The J gene is TRBJ2-3, the V gene TRBV7-8; 7 bases fit TRBD2. V lost 5 bases, J lost 2 bases, and 7 bases stayed unmatched. CDR3 size: 15 residues. Germline CDR1 and CDR2: SGHVS and FQNEAQ. The CDR3 DNA sequence: TGTGCCAGCAGCGCCTTACTAGCGAACACAGATACGCAGTATTTT. Translated, it gives CASSALLANTDTQYF.

CDR3 coding DNA: TGTGCCAGCAGCTTAGACGTCAGCCTAATGAACACTGAAGCTTTCTTT. It translates to CASSLDVSLMNTEAFF. The chain recombines TRBV7-9 with TRBJ1-1, with unresolved D. V shed 1 base and J shed 0 bases, with 12 bases lying between them. The CDR3 totals 16 residues. CDR1 and CDR2 from the germline V gene are SEHNR and FQNEAQ (reference sequence).

Only a few counts were recorded for this clonotype. In DNA form, the CDR3 reads TGTGCCAGTAGTACGGGGGACACTACCACAGATACGCAGTATTTT. Translation: CASSTGDTTTDTQYF. V is TRBV19 and J is TRBJ2-3; D could derive from TRBD1 or TRBD2 (6 bases each). Deletions cut 4 bases from V and 2 bases from J, with 13 bases between. Per the germline V gene, CDR1 is LNHDA and CDR2 is SQIVND (reference sequence). The CDR3 contains 15 residues.

This chain joins TRBV3-1 and TRBJ2-2; D is possibly TRBD2 (6 bases). Per the germline V gene, CDR1 is LGHDT and CDR2 is YNNKEL (reference sequence). V lost 1 base and J 6 bases, leaving 12 bases between the germline ends. This CDR3 is built from 15 residues. CDR3 in DNA: TGTGCCAGCAGCCAAGGGCTAGCGACCGCCGGGGAGCTGTTTTTT. Its translation is CASSQGLATAGELFF.

This clonotype was detected only a few times. This chain joins TRBV27 and TRBJ2-1; D possibly matches TRBD1 or TRBD2 (6 bases each). The CDR3 contains 16 residues. Germline V gives CDR1 MNHEY, CDR2 SMNVEV (reference sequence). The V gene lost 6 bases and the J gene lost 4 bases, with 19 bases spanning the gap. The CDR3 region is CASSHLGGRAYNEQFF. The CDR3 nucleotides are TGTGCCAGCAGCCACCTAGGGGGGCGCGCTTACAATGAGCAGTTCTTC.

This clonotype occurred a few times. The chain couples TRBV6-5 to TRBJ1-2; no firm D call. Per germline, CDR1 MNHEY and CDR2 SVGAGI. The CDR3 extends over 14 amino acids. V was cut by 0 bases and J by 1 base, with 6 bases left in between. CDR3 in amino acids: CASSYSRDNYGYTF. The CDR3 nucleotides read TGTGCCAGCAGTTACTCTCGGGATAACTATGGCTACACCTTC.

V is TRBV30 and J is TRBJ1-2; 9 bases agree with TRBD1. J gave up 3 bases and V 1 base, and 12 bases lay outside the gene matches. The germline CDR1 and CDR2 sequences are GTSNPN and SVGIG (reference sequence). This CDR3 has 17 residues. CDR3 DNA: TGTGCCTGGAGTGCAGACAGGGGGGCCGCGCTTTACTATGGCTACACCTTC. Translation: CAWSADRGAALYYGYTF.

The sample holds a few counts of this clonotype. This rearrangement joins TRBV5-1 to TRBJ1-5, with TRBD1 as a possible D gene (6 bases). V was trimmed by 4 bases and J by 2 bases, leaving 22 bases between them. The CDR3 has 18 residues. Per germline, CDR1 SGHRS and CDR2 YFSETQ. CDR3 coding DNA: TGCGCCAGCAGCCGCTCCCCCAGGGGCGAGGGCGGCAATCAGCCCCAGCATTTT. Translation: CASSRSPRGEGGNQPQHF. The entire variable domain, with the rest obtained from reference TRBV5-1 and TRBJ1-5, is as follows: KAGVTQTPRYLIKTRGQQVTLSCSPISGHRSVSWYQQTPGQGLQFLFEYFSETQRNKGNFPGRFSGRQFSNSRSEMNVSTLELGDSALYLCASSRSPRGEGGNQPQHFGDGTRLSIL.

V usage is TRBV20-1 and J usage is TRBJ2-3; maybe TRBD1 (7 bases). Trimming took off 3 bases at V and 6 bases at J, with 16 bases between the two ends. Germline CDR1 DFQATT, CDR2 SNEGSKA (reference sequence). CDR3 size: 14 residues. CDR3 DNA sequence: TGCAGTGCTAGGGGGGCAGGGGGGCCCGATACGCAGTATTTT. This translates into CSARGAGGPDTQYF.

This chain connects TRBV20-1 to TRBJ2-3; TRBD2 aligns across 8 bases. Trimming at V came to 2 bases and at J to 6 bases, leaving 4 bases not matched to a gene. This CDR3 contains 13 residues. Germline V lookup: CDR1 DFQATT, CDR2 SNEGSKA (reference sequence). The DNA of the CDR3 is TGCAGTGCTAGAAGTCCTAGCGGGGATACGCAGTATTTT. This translates into CSARSPSGDTQYF.

CDR3 in amino acids: CASSSSGTLTYEQYF. The CDR3 nucleotides are TGTGCCAGCAGTTCCTCCGGGACCCTAACCTACGAGCAGTACTTC. The rearrangement uses TRBV6-1 and TRBJ2-7; D might be TRBD1 or TRBD2, each matching 5 bases. This CDR3 region has 15 residues. Trimming pared 5 bases from V and 2 bases from J, leaving 16 bases between. Germline assignment: CDR1 MNHNS and CDR2 SASEGT.

The chain carries TRBV7-2 and TRBJ2-5; 10 bases are shared with TRBD2. CDR1 SGHTA and CDR2 FQGNSA come from the germline V gene. The CDR3 covers 18 residues. V lost 1 base to trimming and J lost 5 bases; unmatched junction nucleotides: 13. In nucleotides, the CDR3 is TGTGCCAGCAGCTTAGAAAAGAGTAGCGGGGGGTGGAGGGAGACCCAGTACTTC. Residues: CASSLEKSSGGWRETQYF. The complete variable domain, with remaining parts taken from reference TRBV7-2 and TRBJ2-5, reads GAGVSQSPSNKVTEKGKDVELRCDPISGHTALYWYRQSLGQGLEFLIYFQGNSAPDKSGLPSDRFSAERTGGSVSTLTIQRTQQEDSAVYLCASSLEKSSGGWRETQYFGPGTRLLVL.

The chain employs TRBV20-1 and TRBJ1-2; the match to TRBD1 covers 8 bases. The CDR3 length is 17 residues. V gave up 4 bases and J gave up 5 bases; unmatched junction bases: 18. Germline V gives CDR1 DFQATT, CDR2 SNEGSKA (reference sequence). CDR3 loop: CSATHLQGASVGYGYTF. CDR3 nucleotides: TGCAGTGCTACCCATTTGCAGGGGGCTAGCGTGGGGTATGGCTACACCTTC.

The CDR3 region is CASSPRGEYEQYF. Here the CDR3 DNA reads TGTGCCAGCAGCCCCCGGGGGGAATACGAGCAGTACTTC. The chain couples TRBV12-3 or TRBV12-4 to TRBJ2-7; TRBD2 matches 7 bases. This CDR3 contains 13 residues. V shed 6 bases and J 4 bases; nucleotides not matched to a gene: 6.

This clonotype has ten or more counts. V is TRBV7-6 and J is TRBJ1-1, with a tentative D call TRBD1 (5 bases). V lost 5 bases and J 4 bases, leaving 20 bases between the germline ends. CDR1 and CDR2 (germline): SGHVS, FNYEAQ. The CDR3 runs to 16 residues. The CDR3 is CASSLGPLGMGTEAFF. The DNA of the CDR3 is TGTGCCAGCAGCCTGGGACCCCTAGGCATGGGCACTGAAGCTTTCTTT. The full variable domain, completed using reference TRBV7-6 and TRBJ1-1, is GAGVSQSPRYKVTKRGQDVALRCDPISGHVSLYWYRQALGQGPEFLTYFNYEAQQDKSGLPNDRFSAERPEGSISTLTIQRTEQRDSAMYRCASSLGPLGMGTEAFFGQGTRLTVV.

This clonotype was seen more than once but under ten times. The rearrangement joins TRBV2 to TRBJ2-1, with unresolved D. This CDR3 is built from 14 residues. Trimming shortened V by 1 base and J by 9 bases, and 13 bases separated the two germline ends. Germline V lookup: CDR1 SNHLY, CDR2 FYNNEI. CDR3 DNA sequence: TGTGCCAGCAGTGAAGAGGGCCCTCTCACTGAGCAGTTCTTC. This translates into CASSEEGPLTEQFF.

This clonotype has at least ten counts. The chain carries TRBV24-1 and TRBJ2-5, with 7 bases identical to TRBD2. CDR1 is KGHDR and CDR2 is SFDVKD in the germline V gene. With 7 bases clipped from V and 8 bases from J, the junction kept 3 bases outside the gene matches. This CDR3 spans 11 amino acids. CDR3 nucleotides: TGTGCCACCAGCGCGGGGGAAACCCAGTACTTC. Translation gives CATSAGETQYF.